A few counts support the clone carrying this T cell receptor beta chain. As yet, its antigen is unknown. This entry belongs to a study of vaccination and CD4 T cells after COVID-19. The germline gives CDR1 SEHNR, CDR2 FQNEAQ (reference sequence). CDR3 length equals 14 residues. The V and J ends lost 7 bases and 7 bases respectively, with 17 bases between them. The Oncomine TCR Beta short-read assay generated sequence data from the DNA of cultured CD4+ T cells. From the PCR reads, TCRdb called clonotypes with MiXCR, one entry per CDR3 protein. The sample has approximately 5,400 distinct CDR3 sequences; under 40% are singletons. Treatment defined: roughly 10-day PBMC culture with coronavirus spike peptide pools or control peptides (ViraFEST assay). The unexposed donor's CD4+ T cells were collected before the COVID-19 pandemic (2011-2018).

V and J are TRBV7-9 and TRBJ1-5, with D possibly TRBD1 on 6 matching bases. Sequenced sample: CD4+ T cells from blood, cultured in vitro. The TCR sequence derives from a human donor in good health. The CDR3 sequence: CASTPGGREQPQHF. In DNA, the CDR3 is TGTGCCAGCACCCCCGGGGGGCGTGAGCAGCCCCAGCATTTT.